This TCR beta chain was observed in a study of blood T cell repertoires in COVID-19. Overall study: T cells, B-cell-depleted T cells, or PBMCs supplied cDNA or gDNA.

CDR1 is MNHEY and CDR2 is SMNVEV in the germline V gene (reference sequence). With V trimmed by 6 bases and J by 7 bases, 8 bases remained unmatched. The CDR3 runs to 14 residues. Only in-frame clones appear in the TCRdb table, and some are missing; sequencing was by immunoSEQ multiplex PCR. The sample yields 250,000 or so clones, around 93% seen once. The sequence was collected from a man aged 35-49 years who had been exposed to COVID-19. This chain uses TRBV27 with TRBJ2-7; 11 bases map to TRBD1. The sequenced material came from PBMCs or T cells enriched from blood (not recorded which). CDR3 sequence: CASRGWGQGEEQYF. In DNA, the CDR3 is TGTGCCAGCAGGGGATGGGGACAGGGGGAAGAGCAGTACTTC.